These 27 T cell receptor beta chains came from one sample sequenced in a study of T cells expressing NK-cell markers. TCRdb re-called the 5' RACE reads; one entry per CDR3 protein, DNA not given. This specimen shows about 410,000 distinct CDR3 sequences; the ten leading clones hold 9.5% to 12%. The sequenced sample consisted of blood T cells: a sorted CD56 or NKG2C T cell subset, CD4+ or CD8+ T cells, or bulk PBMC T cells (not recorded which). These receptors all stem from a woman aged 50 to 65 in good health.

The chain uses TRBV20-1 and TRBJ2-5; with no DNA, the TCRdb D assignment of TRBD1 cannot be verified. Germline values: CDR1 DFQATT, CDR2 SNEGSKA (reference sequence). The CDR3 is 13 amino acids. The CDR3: CSALDRVRETQYF.

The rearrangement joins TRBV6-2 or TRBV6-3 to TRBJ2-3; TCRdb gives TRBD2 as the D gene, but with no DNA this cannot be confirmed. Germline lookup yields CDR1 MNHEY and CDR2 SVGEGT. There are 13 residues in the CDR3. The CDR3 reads CASTIQEAGTQYF.

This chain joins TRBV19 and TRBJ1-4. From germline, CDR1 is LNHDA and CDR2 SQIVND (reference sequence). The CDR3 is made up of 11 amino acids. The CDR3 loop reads CASRQSNKLFF.

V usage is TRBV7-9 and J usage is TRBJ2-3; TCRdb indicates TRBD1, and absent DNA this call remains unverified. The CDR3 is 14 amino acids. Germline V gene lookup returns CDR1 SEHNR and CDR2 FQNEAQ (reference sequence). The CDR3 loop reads CASSLPDSANTQYF.

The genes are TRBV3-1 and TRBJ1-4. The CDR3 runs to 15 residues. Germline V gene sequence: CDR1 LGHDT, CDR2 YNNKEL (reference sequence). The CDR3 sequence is CASSQERARGEKLFF.

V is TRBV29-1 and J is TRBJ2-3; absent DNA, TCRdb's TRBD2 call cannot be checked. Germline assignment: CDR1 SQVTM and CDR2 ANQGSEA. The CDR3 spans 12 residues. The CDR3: CSVGRVGDTQYF.

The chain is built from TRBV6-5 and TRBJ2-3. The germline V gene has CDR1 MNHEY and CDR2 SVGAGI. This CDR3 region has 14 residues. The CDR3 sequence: CASSYQWFADTQYF.

This CDR3 is CASSTGLGELFF. This rearrangement joins TRBV5-6 to TRBJ2-2. The CDR3 sequence is 12 residues long. Germline lookup yields CDR1 SGHDT and CDR2 YYEEEE.

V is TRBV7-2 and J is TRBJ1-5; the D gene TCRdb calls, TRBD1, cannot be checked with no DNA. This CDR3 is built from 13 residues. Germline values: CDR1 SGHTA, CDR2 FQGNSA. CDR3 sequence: CASSYTQGQPQHF.

CDR3: CASSPGRVAIYF. The rearrangement links TRBV28 to TRBJ1-3. The CDR3 sequence is 12 residues long. Germline lookup yields CDR1 MDHEN and CDR2 SYDVKM.

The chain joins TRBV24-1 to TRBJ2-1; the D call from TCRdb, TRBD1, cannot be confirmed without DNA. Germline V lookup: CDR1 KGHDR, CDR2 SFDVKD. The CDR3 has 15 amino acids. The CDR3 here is CATSDPRTSVDEQFF.

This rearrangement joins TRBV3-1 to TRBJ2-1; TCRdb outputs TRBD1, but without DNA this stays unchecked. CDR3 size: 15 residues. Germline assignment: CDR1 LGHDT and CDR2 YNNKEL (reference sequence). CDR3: CASSREGARRNEQFF.

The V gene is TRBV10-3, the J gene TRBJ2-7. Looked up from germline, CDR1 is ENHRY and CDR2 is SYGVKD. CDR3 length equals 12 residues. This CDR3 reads CAIMTRTYEQYF.

CDR3 residues: CASSPDVSAKTNYGYTF. V usage is TRBV3-1 and J usage is TRBJ1-2. The germline gives CDR1 LGHDT, CDR2 YNNKEL (reference sequence). The CDR3 loop spans 17 amino acids. The variable domain in full, with the rest retrieved from reference TRBV3-1 and TRBJ1-2, is DTAVSQTPKYLVTQMGNDKSIKCEQNLGHDTMYWYKQDSKKFLKIMFSYNNKELIINETVPNRFSPKSPDKAHLNLHINSLELGDSAVYFCASSPDVSAKTNYGYTFGSGTRLTVV.

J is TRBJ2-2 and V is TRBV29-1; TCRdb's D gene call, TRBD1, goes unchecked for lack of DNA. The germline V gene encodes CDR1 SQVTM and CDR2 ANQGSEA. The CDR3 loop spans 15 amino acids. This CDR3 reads CSVQSGQALTGELFF.

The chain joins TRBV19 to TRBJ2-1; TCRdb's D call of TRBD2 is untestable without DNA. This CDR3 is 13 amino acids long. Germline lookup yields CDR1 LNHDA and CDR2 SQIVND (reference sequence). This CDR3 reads CASSIGGGDEQFF.

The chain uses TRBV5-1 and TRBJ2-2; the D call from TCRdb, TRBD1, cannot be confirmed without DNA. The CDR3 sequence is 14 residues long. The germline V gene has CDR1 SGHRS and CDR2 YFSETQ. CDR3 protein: CASTRTVGTGELFF.

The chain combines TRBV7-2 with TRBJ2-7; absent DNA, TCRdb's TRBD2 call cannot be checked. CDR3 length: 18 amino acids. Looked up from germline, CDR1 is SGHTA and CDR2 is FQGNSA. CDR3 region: CASSFISVAGRHRYEQYF.

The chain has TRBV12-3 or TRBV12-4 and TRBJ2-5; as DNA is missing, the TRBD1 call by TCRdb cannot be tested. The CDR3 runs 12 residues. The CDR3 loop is CASSPDRVTQYF.

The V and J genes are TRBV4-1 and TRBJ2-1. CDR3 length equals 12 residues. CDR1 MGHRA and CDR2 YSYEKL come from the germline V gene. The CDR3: CASSFRRGEQFF.

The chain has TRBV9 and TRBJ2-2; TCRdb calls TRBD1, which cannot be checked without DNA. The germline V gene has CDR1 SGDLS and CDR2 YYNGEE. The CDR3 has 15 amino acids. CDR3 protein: CASSVLGHTTGELFF. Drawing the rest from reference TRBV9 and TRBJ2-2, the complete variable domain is DSGVTQTPKHLITATGQRVTLRCSPRSGDLSVYWYQQSLDQGLQFLIQYYNGEERAKGNILERFSAQQFPDLHSELNLSSLELGDSALYFCASSVLGHTTGELFFGEGSRLTVL.

CDR3 residues: CAISESKRARTEAFF. The chain links TRBV10-3 to TRBJ1-1; without DNA, the TCRdb call of TRBD1 cannot be checked. The CDR3 is made up of 15 amino acids. CDR1 is ENHRY, CDR2 SYGVKD, per germline.

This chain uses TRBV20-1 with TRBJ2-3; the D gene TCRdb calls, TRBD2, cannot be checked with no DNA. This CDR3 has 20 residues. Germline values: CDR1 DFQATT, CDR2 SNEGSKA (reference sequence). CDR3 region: CSARRGTSGRLTDYTDTQYF.

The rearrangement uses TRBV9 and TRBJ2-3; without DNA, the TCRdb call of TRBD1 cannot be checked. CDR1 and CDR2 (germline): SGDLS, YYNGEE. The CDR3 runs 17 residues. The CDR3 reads CASSGGAGTLPTDTQYF.

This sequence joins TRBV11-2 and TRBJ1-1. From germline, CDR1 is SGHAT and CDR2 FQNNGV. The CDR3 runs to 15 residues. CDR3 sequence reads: CASSLEARMNTEAFF. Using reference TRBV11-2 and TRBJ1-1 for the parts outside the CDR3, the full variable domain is EAGVAQSPRYKIIEKRQSVAFWCNPISGHATLYWYQQILGQGPKLLIQFQNNGVVDDSQLPKDRFSAERLKGVDSTLKIQPAKLEDSAVYLCASSLEARMNTEAFFGQGTRLTVV.

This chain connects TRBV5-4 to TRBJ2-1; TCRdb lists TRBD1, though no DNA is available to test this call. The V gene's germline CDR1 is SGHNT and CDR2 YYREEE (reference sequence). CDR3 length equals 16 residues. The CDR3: CASSFGSPGGVAEQFF.

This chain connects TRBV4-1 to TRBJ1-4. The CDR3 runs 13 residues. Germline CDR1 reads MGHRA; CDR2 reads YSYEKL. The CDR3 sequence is CASSHGLNEKLFF.